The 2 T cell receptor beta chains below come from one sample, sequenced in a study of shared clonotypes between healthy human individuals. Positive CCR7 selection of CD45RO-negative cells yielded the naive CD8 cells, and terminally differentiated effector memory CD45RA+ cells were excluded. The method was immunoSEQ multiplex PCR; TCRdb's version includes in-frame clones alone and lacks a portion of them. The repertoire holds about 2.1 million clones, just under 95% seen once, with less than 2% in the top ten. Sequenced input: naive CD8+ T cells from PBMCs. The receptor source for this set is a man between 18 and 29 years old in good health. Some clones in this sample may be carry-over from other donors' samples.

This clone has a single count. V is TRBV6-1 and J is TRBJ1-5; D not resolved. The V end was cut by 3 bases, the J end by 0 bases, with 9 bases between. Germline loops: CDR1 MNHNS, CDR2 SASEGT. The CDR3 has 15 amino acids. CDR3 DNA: TGTGCCAGCAGTGAGGGTATGATTAGCAATCAGCCCCAGCATTTT. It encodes CASSEGMISNQPQHF.

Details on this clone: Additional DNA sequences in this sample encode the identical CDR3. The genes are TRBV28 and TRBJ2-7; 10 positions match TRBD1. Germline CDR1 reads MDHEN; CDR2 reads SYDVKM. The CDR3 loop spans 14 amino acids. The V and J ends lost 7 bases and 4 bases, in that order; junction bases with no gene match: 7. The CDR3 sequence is CASTRTGGSYEQYF. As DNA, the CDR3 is TGTGCCAGCACAAGGACAGGGGGGTCTTACGAGCAGTACTTC.